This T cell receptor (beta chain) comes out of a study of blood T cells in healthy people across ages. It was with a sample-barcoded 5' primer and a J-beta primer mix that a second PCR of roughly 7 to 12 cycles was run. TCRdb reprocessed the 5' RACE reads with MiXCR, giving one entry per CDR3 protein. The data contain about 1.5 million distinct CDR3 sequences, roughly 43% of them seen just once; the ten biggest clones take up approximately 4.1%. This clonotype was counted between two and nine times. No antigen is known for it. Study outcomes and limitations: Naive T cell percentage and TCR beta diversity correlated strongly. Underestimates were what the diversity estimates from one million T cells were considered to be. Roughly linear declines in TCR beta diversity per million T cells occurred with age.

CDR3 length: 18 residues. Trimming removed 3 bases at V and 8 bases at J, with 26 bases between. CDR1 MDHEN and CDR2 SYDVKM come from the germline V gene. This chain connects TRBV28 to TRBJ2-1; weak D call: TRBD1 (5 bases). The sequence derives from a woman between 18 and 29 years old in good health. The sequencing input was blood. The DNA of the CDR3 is TGTGCCAGCAGTTTTGGGGCGGACCTTGTCCGCTTAGTCGATGAGCAGTTCTTC. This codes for CASSFGADLVRLVDEQFF.